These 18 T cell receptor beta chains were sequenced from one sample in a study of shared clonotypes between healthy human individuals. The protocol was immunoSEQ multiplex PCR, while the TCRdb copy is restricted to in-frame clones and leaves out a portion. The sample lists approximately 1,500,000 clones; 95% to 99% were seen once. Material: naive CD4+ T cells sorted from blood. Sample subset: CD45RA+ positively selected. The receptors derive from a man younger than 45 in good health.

Here the CDR3 DNA reads TGCGCCAGCAGTGAGTTTAGCGGGAGTCGGTCCGGGGAGCTGTTTTTT. This sequence encodes CASSEFSGSRSGELFF. The V gene is TRBV10-2, the J gene TRBJ2-2; TRBD2 matches 9 bases. CDR1 WSHSY and CDR2 SAAADI come from the germline V gene. V was clipped by 1 base and J by 6 bases; unmatched bases: 6. This CDR3 comprises 16 residues.

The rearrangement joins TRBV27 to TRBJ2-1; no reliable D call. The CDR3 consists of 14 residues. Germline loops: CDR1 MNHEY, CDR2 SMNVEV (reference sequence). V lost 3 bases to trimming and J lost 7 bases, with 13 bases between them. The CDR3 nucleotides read TGTGCCAGCAGTTTTATCCCCCTTTGGAATGAGCAGTTCTTC. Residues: CASSFIPLWNEQFF.

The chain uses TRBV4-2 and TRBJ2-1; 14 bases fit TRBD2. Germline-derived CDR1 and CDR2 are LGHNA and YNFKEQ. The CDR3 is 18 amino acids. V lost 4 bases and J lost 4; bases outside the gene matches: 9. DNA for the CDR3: TGTGCCAGCAGCCTACGACTAGCGGGAGGGCCTAAATACAATGAGCAGTTCTTC. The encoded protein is CASSLRLAGGPKYNEQFF.

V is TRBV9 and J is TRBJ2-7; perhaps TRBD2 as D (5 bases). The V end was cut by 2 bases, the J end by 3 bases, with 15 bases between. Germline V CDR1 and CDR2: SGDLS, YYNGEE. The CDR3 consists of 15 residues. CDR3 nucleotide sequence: TGTGCCAGCAGCGTCAAGGGTGAGGGTAACTACGAGCAGTACTTC. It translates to CASSVKGEGNYEQYF.

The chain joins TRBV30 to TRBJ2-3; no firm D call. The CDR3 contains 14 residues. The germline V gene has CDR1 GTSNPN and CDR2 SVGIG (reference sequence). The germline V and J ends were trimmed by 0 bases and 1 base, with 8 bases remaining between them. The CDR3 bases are TGTGCCTGGAGTGTAAGACGGGGCACAGATACGCAGTATTTT. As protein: CAWSVRRGTDTQYF.

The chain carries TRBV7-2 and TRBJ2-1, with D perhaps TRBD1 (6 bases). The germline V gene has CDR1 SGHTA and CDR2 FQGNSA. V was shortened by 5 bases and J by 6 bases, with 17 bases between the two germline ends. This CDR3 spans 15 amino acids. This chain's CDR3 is CASSQRGTQGNEQFF. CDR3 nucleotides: TGTGCCAGCAGCCAGAGGGGGACCCAAGGCAATGAGCAGTTCTTC. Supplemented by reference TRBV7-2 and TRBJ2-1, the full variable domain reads GAGVSQSPSNKVTEKGKDVELRCDPISGHTALYWYRQSLGQGLEFLIYFQGNSAPDKSGLPSDRFSAERTGGSVSTLTIQRTQQEDSAVYLCASSQRGTQGNEQFFGPGTRLTVL.

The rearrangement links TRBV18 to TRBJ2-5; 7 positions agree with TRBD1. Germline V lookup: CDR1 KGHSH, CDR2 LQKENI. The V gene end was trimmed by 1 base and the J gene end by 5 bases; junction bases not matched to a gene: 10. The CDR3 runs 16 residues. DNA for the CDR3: TGTGCCAGCTCACCACTCGCGACAGGGCCGCGGGAGACCCAGTACTTC. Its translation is CASSPLATGPRETQYF.

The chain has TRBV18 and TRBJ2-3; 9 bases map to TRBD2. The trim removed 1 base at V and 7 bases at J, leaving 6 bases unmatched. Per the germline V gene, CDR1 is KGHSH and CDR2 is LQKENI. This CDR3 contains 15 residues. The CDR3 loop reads CASSPLAGAGNTQYF. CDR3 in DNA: TGTGCCAGCTCACCACTAGCGGGAGCTGGGAATACGCAGTATTTT. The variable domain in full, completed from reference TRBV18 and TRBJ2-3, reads NAGVMQNPRHLVRRRGQEARLRCSPMKGHSHVYWYRQLPEEGLKFMVYLQKENIIDESGMPKERFSAEFPKEGPSILRIQQVVRGDSAAYFCASSPLAGAGNTQYFGPGTRLTVL.

The CDR3 nucleotides are TGTGCCAGCAGTTACGTGGCGGGAGTCTCAGATACGCAGTATTTT. It yields the protein CASSYVAGVSDTQYF. V is TRBV6-5 and J is TRBJ2-3, with TRBD2 matching 7 bases. CDR3 length: 15 residues. The germline CDR1 and CDR2 sequences are MNHEY and SVGAGI. V shed 2 bases, J shed 4 bases, and the junction held 6 bases outside the gene matches.

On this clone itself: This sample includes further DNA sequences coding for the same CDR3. The CDR3 loop is CASSLGNTGELFF. The DNA of the CDR3 is TGTGCCAGCAGCTTAGGAAACACCGGGGAGCTGTTTTTT. The gene calls are TRBV7-6 and TRBJ2-2; the D is unclear. The CDR3 loop spans 13 amino acids. Germline lookup yields CDR1 SGHVS and CDR2 FNYEAQ. V was trimmed by 1 base and J by 2 bases, leaving 2 bases between them.

Here the CDR3 reads CATTGGRSTDTQYF. CDR3 nucleotides: TGTGCCACCACCGGGGGCCGTAGCACAGATACGCAGTATTTT. The J gene is TRBJ2-3, the V gene TRBV15; D is possibly TRBD1 or TRBD2 (6 bases each). The CDR3 sequence is 14 residues long. Trimming stripped 7 bases from V and 0 bases from J, with 11 bases between. The germline V gene encodes CDR1 LNHNV and CDR2 YYDKDF (reference sequence). The entire variable domain, with the rest obtained from reference TRBV15 and TRBJ2-3, is as follows: DAMVIQNPRYQVTQFGKPVTLSCSQTLNHNVMYWYQQKSSQAPKLLFHYYDKDFNNEADTPDNFQSRRPNTSFCFLDIRSPGLGDTAMYLCATTGGRSTDTQYFGPGTRLTVL.

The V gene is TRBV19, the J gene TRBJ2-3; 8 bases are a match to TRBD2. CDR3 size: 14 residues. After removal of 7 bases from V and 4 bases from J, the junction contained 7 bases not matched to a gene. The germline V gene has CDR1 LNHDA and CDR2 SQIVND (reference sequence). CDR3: CASTLGLAADTQYF. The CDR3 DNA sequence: TGTGCCAGTACCCTCGGACTAGCTGCAGATACGCAGTATTTT.

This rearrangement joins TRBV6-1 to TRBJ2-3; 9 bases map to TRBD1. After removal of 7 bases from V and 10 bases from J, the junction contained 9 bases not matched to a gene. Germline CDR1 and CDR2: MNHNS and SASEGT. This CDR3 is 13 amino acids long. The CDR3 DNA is TGTGCCAGCACTAGGACAGGGGTCCCATCGCAGTATTTT. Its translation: CASTRTGVPSQYF.

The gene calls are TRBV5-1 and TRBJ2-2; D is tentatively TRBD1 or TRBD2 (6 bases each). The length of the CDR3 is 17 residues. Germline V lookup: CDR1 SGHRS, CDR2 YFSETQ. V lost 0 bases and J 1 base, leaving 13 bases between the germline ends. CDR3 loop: CASSLDSGAKNTGELFF. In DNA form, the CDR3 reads TGCGCCAGCAGCTTGGATTCGGGGGCCAAGAACACCGGGGAGCTGTTTTTT.

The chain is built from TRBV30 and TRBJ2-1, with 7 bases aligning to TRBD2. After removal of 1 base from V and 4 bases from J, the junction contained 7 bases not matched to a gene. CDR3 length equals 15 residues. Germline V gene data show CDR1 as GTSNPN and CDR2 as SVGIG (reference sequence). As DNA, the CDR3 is TGTGCCTGGAGTGAGGTGACTAGCAGGTACAATGAGCAGTTCTTC. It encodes CAWSEVTSRYNEQFF.

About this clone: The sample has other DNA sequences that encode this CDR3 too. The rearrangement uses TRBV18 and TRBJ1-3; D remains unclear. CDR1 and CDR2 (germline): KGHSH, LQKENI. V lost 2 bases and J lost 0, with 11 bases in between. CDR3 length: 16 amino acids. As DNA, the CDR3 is TGTGCCAGCTCACCAAGGACGGAAAGCTCTGGAAACACCATATATTTT. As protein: CASSPRTESSGNTIYF.

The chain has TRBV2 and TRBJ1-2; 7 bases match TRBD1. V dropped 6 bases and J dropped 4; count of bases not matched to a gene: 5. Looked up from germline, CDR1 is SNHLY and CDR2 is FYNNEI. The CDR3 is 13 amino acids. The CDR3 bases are TGTGCCAGCAGCACGACAGGGTTCTATGGCTACACCTTC. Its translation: CASSTTGFYGYTF.

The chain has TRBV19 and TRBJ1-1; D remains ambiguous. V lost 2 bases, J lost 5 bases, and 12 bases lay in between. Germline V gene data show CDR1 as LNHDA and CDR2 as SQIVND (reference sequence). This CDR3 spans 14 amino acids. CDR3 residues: CASSIRSPGTEAFF. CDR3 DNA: TGTGCCAGTAGTATACGTTCCCCCGGGACTGAAGCTTTCTTT.